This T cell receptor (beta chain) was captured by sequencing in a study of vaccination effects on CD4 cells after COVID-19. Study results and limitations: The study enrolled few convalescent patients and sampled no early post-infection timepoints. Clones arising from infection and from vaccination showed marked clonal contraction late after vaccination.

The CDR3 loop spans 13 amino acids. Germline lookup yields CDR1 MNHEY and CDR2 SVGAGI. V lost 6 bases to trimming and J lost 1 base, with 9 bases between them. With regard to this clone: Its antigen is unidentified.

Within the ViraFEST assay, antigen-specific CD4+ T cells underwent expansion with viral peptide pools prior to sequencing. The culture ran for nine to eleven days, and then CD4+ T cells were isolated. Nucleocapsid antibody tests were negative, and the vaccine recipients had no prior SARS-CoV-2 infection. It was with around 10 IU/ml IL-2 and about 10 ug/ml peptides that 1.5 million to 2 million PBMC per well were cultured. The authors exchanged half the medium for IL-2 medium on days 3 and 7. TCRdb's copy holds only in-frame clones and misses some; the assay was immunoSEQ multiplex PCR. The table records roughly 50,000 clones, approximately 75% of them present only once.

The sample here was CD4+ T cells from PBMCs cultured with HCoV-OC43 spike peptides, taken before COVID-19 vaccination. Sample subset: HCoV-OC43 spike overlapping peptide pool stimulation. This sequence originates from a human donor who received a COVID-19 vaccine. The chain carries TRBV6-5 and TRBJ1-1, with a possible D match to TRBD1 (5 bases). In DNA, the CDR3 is TGTGCCAGCAGGCGGGACGGGAACACTGAAGCTTTCTTT. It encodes CASRRDGNTEAFF.